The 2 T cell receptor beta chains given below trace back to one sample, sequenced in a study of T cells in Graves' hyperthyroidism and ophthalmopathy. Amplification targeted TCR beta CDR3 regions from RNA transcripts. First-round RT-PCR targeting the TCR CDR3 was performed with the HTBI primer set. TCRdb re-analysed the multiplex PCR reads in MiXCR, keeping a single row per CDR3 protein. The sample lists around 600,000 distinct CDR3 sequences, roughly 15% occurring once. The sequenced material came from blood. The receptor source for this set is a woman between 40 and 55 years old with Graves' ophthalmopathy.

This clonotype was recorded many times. The CDR3 loop reads CASNSGGYETQYF. The CDR3 nucleotides read TGTGCCAGCAATAGCGGGGGGTATGAGACCCAGTACTTC. This chain connects TRBV7-9 to TRBJ2-5; 10 bases line up with TRBD2. J gave up 5 bases and V 7 bases, and 4 bases lay outside the gene matches. Germline V CDR1 and CDR2: SEHNR, FQNEAQ (reference sequence). CDR3 size: 13 residues.

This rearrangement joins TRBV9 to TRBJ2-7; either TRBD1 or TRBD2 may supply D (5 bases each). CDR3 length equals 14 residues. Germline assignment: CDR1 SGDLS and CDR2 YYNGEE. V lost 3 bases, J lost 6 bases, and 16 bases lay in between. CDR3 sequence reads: CASSEGPAMVEQYF. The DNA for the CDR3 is TGTGCCAGCAGCGAGGGACCGGCGATGGTCGAGCAGTACTTC.